This entry lists 17 T cell receptor beta chains sequenced from one sample in a study of early T cells in non-severe SARS-CoV-2 infection. TCRdb recomputed calls from the 5' RACE reads with MiXCR, one row per CDR3 protein. Of some 60,000 distinct CDR3 sequences in the sample, 10% were seen once. Source material: whole blood. The receptors originated from an adult who was a healthcare worker with PCR-confirmed SARS-CoV-2 infection or an uninfected control (not recorded which).

This clonotype was detected many times. The rearrangement joins TRBV5-5 to TRBJ2-1; 10 nucleotides agree with TRBD2. Germline V gene lookup returns CDR1 SGHKS and CDR2 YYEKEE (reference sequence). V lost 0 bases to trimming and J lost 1 base; unmatched junction nucleotides: 1. The length of the CDR3 is 16 residues. The CDR3 here is CASSLDSGGSYNEQFF. In DNA form, the CDR3 reads TGTGCCAGCAGCTTGGATAGCGGGGGGTCCTACAATGAGCAGTTCTTC.

This clonotype was counted between two and nine times. The chain is built from TRBV27 and TRBJ2-1, with D possibly matching TRBD2 (6 bases). The CDR3 runs 15 residues. Germline values: CDR1 MNHEY, CDR2 SMNVEV (reference sequence). V lost 5 bases, J lost 3 bases, and 14 bases lay in between. The CDR3 here is CASSPLGGRYNEQFF. CDR3 nucleotides: TGTGCCAGCAGTCCACTGGGGGGACGCTACAATGAGCAGTTCTTC.

The chain combines TRBV7-3 with TRBJ2-4; 12 bases match TRBD2. V shed 4 bases and J 6 bases; nucleotides not matched to a gene: 1. This CDR3 region has 14 residues. Germline V gene lookup returns CDR1 SGHTA and CDR2 FQGTGA. CDR3 residues: CASSSTSGRNIQYF. DNA of the CDR3: TGTGCCAGCAGCTCGACTAGCGGGAGAAACATTCAGTACTTC.

Regarding this clonotype: This may stem from a read error, because a much larger clone lies one nucleotide away. The chain joins TRBV7-8 to TRBJ2-7; tentative D call: TRBD1 (5 bases). Germline V gene lookup returns CDR1 SGHVS and CDR2 FQNEAQ. Trimming took off 3 bases at V and 8 bases at J, with 14 bases between the two ends. The CDR3 sequence is 13 residues long. The CDR3 sequence is CASSLKGAHKQYF. In nucleotides, the CDR3 is TGTGCCAGCAGCTTGAAAGGGGCCCACAAGCAGTACTTC.

This clonotype came up many times. V is TRBV19 and J is TRBJ2-5; D gene uncertain. CDR3 length: 14 residues. V lost 4 bases to trimming and J lost 5 bases, with 14 bases between them. Germline lookup yields CDR1 LNHDA and CDR2 SQIVND (reference sequence). The CDR3 sequence: CASSKSQSRETQYF. CDR3 nucleotide sequence: TGTGCCAGTAGTAAGTCTCAGTCAAGGGAGACCCAGTACTTC.

J is TRBJ1-1 and V is TRBV29-1; a possible D gene is TRBD1 (6 bases). V lost 5 bases and J 4 bases, leaving 14 bases between the germline ends. Germline V CDR1 and CDR2: SQVTM, ANQGSEA. The CDR3 is made up of 13 amino acids. The CDR3 region has the DNA TGCAGCGTTAAGAAACAGGGTCCCACTGAAGCTTTCTTT. This encodes CSVKKQGPTEAFF.

The V and J genes are TRBV30 and TRBJ2-2, with D maybe TRBD1 (6 bases). This CDR3 comprises 13 residues. Per germline, CDR1 GTSNPN and CDR2 SVGIG (reference sequence). Between the trimmed V and J ends, which lost 3 bases and 7 bases, there was a span of 12 bases. CDR3: CAWRVLGGGELFF. The DNA of the CDR3 is TGTGCCTGGAGAGTACTAGGGGGCGGGGAGCTGTTTTTT.

The genes are TRBV4-3 and TRBJ1-2, with 8 bases fitting TRBD1. The CDR3 covers 15 residues. V gave up 2 bases and J gave up 0 bases; unmatched junction bases: 2. The germline V gene encodes CDR1 LGHNA and CDR2 YSLEER. CDR3 sequence: CASSQPGQANYGYTF. For the CDR3, the DNA is TGCGCCAGCAGCCAACCGGGACAGGCTAACTATGGCTACACCTTC.

The table lists this clonotype with many counts. The V gene is TRBV27, the J gene TRBJ2-7; D possibly corresponds to TRBD1 (5 bases). V dropped 7 bases and J dropped 2 bases, with 15 bases sitting between them. The CDR3 is made up of 14 amino acids. Germline CDR1 and CDR2: MNHEY and SMNVEV (reference sequence). CDR3 sequence: CASNLDSETYEQYF. CDR3 DNA sequence: TGTGCCAGCAACCTCGACAGCGAAACCTACGAGCAGTACTTC.

The sample holds a few counts of this clonotype. The rearrangement uses TRBV5-4 and TRBJ2-5; 12 bases align to TRBD2. Germline-derived CDR1 and CDR2 are SGHNT and YYREEE (reference sequence). The CDR3 has 16 residues. The V segment lost 2 bases and the J segment 1 base; nucleotides outside the gene matches: 3. CDR3 in amino acids: CASSFGLAGSQETQYF. In nucleotides, the CDR3 is TGTGCCAGCAGCTTCGGACTAGCGGGATCCCAAGAGACCCAGTACTTC.

V usage is TRBV5-1 and J usage is TRBJ2-1; 7 bases line up with TRBD2. Germline V gene lookup returns CDR1 SGHRS and CDR2 YFSETQ. The CDR3 totals 15 residues. The trim removed 4 bases at V and 5 bases at J, leaving 9 bases unmatched. CDR3 sequence reads: CASSVGPGGHNEQFF. CDR3 nucleotides: TGCGCCAGCAGCGTGGGCCCGGGAGGTCACAATGAGCAGTTCTTC.

This clonotype was observed many times. The V and J genes are TRBV27 and TRBJ2-7; the D gene is possibly TRBD2 (6 bases). The CDR3 consists of 14 residues. V lost 2 bases and J lost 2, with 10 bases in between. Germline loops: CDR1 MNHEY, CDR2 SMNVEV (reference sequence). Written as DNA, the CDR3 is TGTGCCAGCAGTTTAGTGGCGGGACCCTACGAGCAGTACTTC. It codes for CASSLVAGPYEQYF.

This clonotype was observed at least ten times. The chain's CDR3 is CASSLKGGEETQYF. CDR3 coding DNA: TGTGCCAGCAGCCTCAAGGGAGGGGAAGAGACCCAGTACTTC. The chain carries TRBV3-1 and TRBJ2-5; TRBD2 agrees at 7 bases. This CDR3 spans 14 amino acids. V lost 4 bases and J lost 3; bases outside the gene matches: 5. Germline V gene sequence: CDR1 LGHDT, CDR2 YNNKEL (reference sequence).

This clonotype has ten or more counts. This chain uses TRBV11-2 with TRBJ1-1; 7 nucleotides line up with TRBD1. Germline CDR1 is SGHAT and CDR2 is FQNNGV. V lost 3 bases to trimming and J lost 5 bases; unmatched junction nucleotides: 15. This CDR3 region has 17 residues. This CDR3 reads CASSFIGGELGGTEAFF. In DNA, the CDR3 is TGTGCCAGCAGCTTCATAGGGGGCGAGCTCGGAGGGACTGAAGCTTTCTTT. The full variable domain, in which reference TRBV11-2 and TRBJ1-1 provide the parts outside the CDR3, is EAGVAQSPRYKIIEKRQSVAFWCNPISGHATLYWYQQILGQGPKLLIQFQNNGVVDDSQLPKDRFSAERLKGVDSTLKIQPAKLEDSAVYLCASSFIGGELGGTEAFFGQGTRLTVV.

This rearrangement joins TRBV18 to TRBJ2-7; no firm D call. Trimming took 0 bases from V and 0 from J, leaving 9 bases between them. Germline CDR1 KGHSH, CDR2 LQKENI. This CDR3 has 15 amino acids. For the CDR3, the DNA is TGTGCCAGCTCACCACCCACGTTAAGCTCCTACGAGCAGTACTTC. Protein: CASSPPTLSSYEQYF.

This chain links TRBV10-3 with TRBJ1-1; D remains unclear. Trimming stripped 6 bases from V and 4 bases from J, with 18 bases between. This CDR3 is built from 15 residues. The V gene's germline CDR1 is ENHRY and CDR2 SYGVKD. CDR3 sequence (DNA): TGTGCCATCAGGGAAGGTGTGTTGGTGAGCACTGAAGCTTTCTTT. It yields the protein CAIREGVLVSTEAFF.

This clonotype occurred many times. The chain uses TRBV20-1 and TRBJ1-2; 9 bases are shared with TRBD1. The CDR3 is made up of 13 amino acids. The germline V gene has CDR1 DFQATT and CDR2 SNEGSKA (reference sequence). V was clipped by 5 bases and J by 5 bases; unmatched bases: 6. The CDR3 loop is CSAGQGKEYGYTF. CDR3 DNA sequence: TGCAGTGCTGGACAGGGGAAAGAGTATGGCTACACCTTC.